This TCR beta chain was profiled in a study of T cell responses to AZD1222 COVID-19 vaccine. Study results and caveats: Baseline serostatus was positive in only a handful of AZD1222 recipients. The breadth and depth of Spike-specific TCRs increased once two AZD1222 doses had been given. Across spike, vaccine-associated CD4 TCRs were found, dominant at 160-218 and 743-854. Donors were mostly white British, more females; clonal diversity possibly underestimated.

The protocol was immunoSEQ multiplex PCR, while the TCRdb copy is restricted to in-frame clones and leaves out a portion. The sample shows some 95,000 clones, around 92% of them seen only once. A word on this clone: Its antigen is undetermined.

The V end lost 4 bases, the J end lost 2 bases, and 14 bases lay between the germline ends. CDR1 and CDR2 (germline): KGHDR, SFDVKD. The CDR3 totals 15 residues. This specimen consisted of peripheral blood, obtained on day 0 of MenACWY control vaccination. This clonotype was obtained from an adult in good health. J is TRBJ2-7 and V is TRBV24-1; D may be TRBD1 or TRBD2 (5 bases each). The CDR3 nucleotides read TGTGCCACCAGTGACCCGGGACGGAATACCTACGAGCAGTACTTC. Translated: CATSDPGRNTYEQYF.